The 20 T cell receptor beta chains presented below share a single source sample, sequenced in a study of vaccination and CD4 T cells after COVID-19. These TCRs are of unknown antigen specificity. Once obtained from cultured CD4+ T cells, the DNA was sequenced using the Oncomine TCR Beta short-read assay. TCRdb fed the PCR reads into MiXCR, producing one record per CDR3 protein. Seen here are 20,000 to 25,000 distinct CDR3 sequences, 60% observed once, and the top ten hold more than 10%. Treatment reported: roughly 10-day PBMC culture with coronavirus spike peptide pools or control peptides (ViraFEST assay). This material consisted of CD4+ T cells from blood, cultured in vitro, taken after SARS-CoV-2 vaccination. The receptors derive from a human donor who received a COVID-19 vaccine.

This clonotype appeared a few times. The chain recombines TRBV7-9 with TRBJ2-1; 10 bases agree with TRBD1. The J call is doubtful: the DNA matches TRBJ2-7 better. This CDR3 has 16 amino acids. In germline, CDR1 is SEHNR, CDR2 FQNEAQ (reference sequence). CDR3 amino acids: CASSPRPGQGKYEQYF. Written as DNA, the CDR3 is TGTGCCAGCAGCCCTCGACCGGGACAGGGGAAATACGAGCAGTACTTC.

The chain carries TRBV6-2 or TRBV6-3 and TRBJ1-6, with D possibly matching TRBD1 (6 bases). The CDR3 is 16 amino acids. Germline V gene data show CDR1 as MNHEY and CDR2 as SVGEGT. Trimming took 2 bases from V and 8 from J, leaving 16 bases between them. The CDR3 here is CASSYPGGGDDSPLHF. The CDR3 nucleotides read TGTGCCAGCAGTTACCCCGGCGGGGGCGACGATTCACCCCTCCACTTT.

This rearrangement joins TRBV30 to TRBJ2-1; D not resolved. This CDR3 contains 12 residues. Germline V gene lookup returns CDR1 GTSNPN and CDR2 SVGIG (reference sequence). V shed 2 bases and J shed 3 bases, with 5 bases lying between them. As DNA, the CDR3 is TGTGCCTGGAGTCAAGACTACAATGAGCAGTTCTTC. It translates to CAWSQDYNEQFF. The variable domain in full, with the rest retrieved from reference TRBV30 and TRBJ2-1, is SQTIHQWPATLVQPVGSPLSLECTVEGTSNPNLYWYRQAAGRGLQLLFYSVGIGQISSEVPQNLSASRPQDRQFILSSKKLLLSDSGFYLCAWSQDYNEQFFGPGTRLTVL.

The chain links TRBV6-1 to TRBJ1-6; possibly TRBD1 for D (5 bases). Germline V CDR1 and CDR2: MNHNS, SASEGT. The V and J ends lost 3 bases and 3 bases respectively, with 12 bases between them. The length of the CDR3 is 16 residues. The CDR3 spells CASSELTVFYNSPLHF. The CDR3 bases are TGTGCCAGCAGTGAGTTGACAGTTTTCTATAATTCACCCCTCCACTTT.

This clonotype was found a few times. This chain connects TRBV10-1 to TRBJ1-6; TRBD1 is a possible D gene (5 bases). The CDR3 extends over 18 amino acids. The V end lost 5 bases, the J end lost 7 bases, and 24 bases lay between the germline ends. Germline assignment: CDR1 WNHNN and CDR2 SYGVQD (reference sequence). As DNA, the CDR3 is TGCGCCAGCAGTCCCCTCCTAAACTCGACAGTCTCCAATTCACCCCTCCACTTT. Its translation: CASSPLLNSTVSNSPLHF.

There are a few counts of this clonotype. The rearrangement joins TRBV20-1 to TRBJ1-3; D call uncertain. Trimming took off 6 bases at V and 0 bases at J, with 6 bases between the two ends. This CDR3 is built from 12 residues. CDR1 is DFQATT and CDR2 is SNEGSKA in the germline V gene (reference sequence). CDR3 residues: CSAQYSGNTIYF. The CDR3 DNA reads as TGCAGTGCCCAGTACTCTGGAAACACCATATATTTT.

The chain carries TRBV6-7 and TRBJ2-5; TRBD2 matches at 8 bases. TRBV6-7 is known as an ORF, though its function is uncertain. The CDR3 consists of 16 residues. V was pared by 6 bases and J by 2 bases, with 11 bases of the junction left unmatched. In DNA form, the CDR3 reads TGTGCCAGCAGACACTCTTCACTAGCGGAGCAAGAGACCCAGTACTTC. Translated, it gives CASRHSSLAEQETQYF.

This clonotype turned up a few times. The chain uses TRBV6-1 and TRBJ1-2; the match to TRBD1 covers 8 bases. V shed 4 bases, J shed 3 bases, and the junction held 4 bases outside the gene matches. The CDR3 covers 14 residues. Germline-derived CDR1 and CDR2 are MNHNS and SASEGT. CDR3 sequence: CASSVTGVDYGYTF. The CDR3 DNA sequence: TGTGCCAGCAGTGTGACAGGGGTTGACTATGGCTACACCTTC.

V gene TRBV7-3 combines with J gene TRBJ2-5; 8 bases align to TRBD1. This CDR3 region has 15 residues. Germline CDR1 reads SGHTA; CDR2 reads FQGTGA. Trimming cost V 0 bases and J 3 bases; bases outside gene matches: 3. In nucleotides, the CDR3 is TGTGCCAGCAGCTTAACACAGGGGGGAGAAGAGACCCAGTACTTC. It codes for CASSLTQGGEETQYF.

This chain links TRBV19 with TRBJ2-5; 9 positions match TRBD1. Trimming took 5 bases from V and 5 from J; bases not matched to a gene: 9. The germline V gene encodes CDR1 LNHDA and CDR2 SQIVND (reference sequence). The CDR3 is 15 amino acids. CDR3 coding DNA: TGTGCCAGTAGTGTATCCGGGACAGGGATGGAGACCCAGTACTTC. Translated, it gives CASSVSGTGMETQYF.

The V gene is TRBV30, the J gene TRBJ2-4, with D possibly TRBD2 on 5 matching bases. The CDR3 contains 15 residues. V was trimmed by 1 base and J by 2 bases, leaving 12 bases between them. Per germline, CDR1 GTSNPN and CDR2 SVGIG (reference sequence). CDR3 nucleotide sequence: TGTGCCTGGAGTGAGCTGGACTCACCCAAAAACATTCAGTACTTC. Encoded protein: CAWSELDSPKNIQYF.

The genes are TRBV19 and TRBJ1-6, with 8 bases that match TRBD1. V shed 3 bases and J 10 bases; nucleotides not matched to a gene: 11. The CDR3 contains 16 residues. Germline lookup yields CDR1 LNHDA and CDR2 SQIVND (reference sequence). The DNA of the CDR3 is TGTGCCAGTAGTATGAGGGCCAGGGGGCTTGGATCACCCCTCCACTTT. It specifies CASSMRARGLGSPLHF.

The rearrangement links TRBV12-3 or TRBV12-4 to TRBJ1-1; 9 bases line up with TRBD1. Losses at the gene ends were 5 bases for V and 10 bases for J; bases not matched to a gene: 8. The length of the CDR3 is 13 residues. CDR3 in amino acids: CASSDLGTGPAFF. The CDR3, as DNA: TGTGCCAGCAGTGACCTAGGGACAGGGCCAGCTTTCTTT.

The chain recombines TRBV6-1 with TRBJ2-7, with 7 nucleotides matching TRBD1. The CDR3 has 15 amino acids. Unmatched junction bases numbered 8, after V lost 3 bases and J lost 3 bases. Germline CDR1 reads MNHNS; CDR2 reads SASEGT. CDR3 protein: CASSDYRDSIYEQYF. The CDR3 DNA follows: TGTGCCAGCAGTGACTACCGGGACAGCATCTACGAGCAGTACTTC.

This clonotype was seen once. The genes are TRBV20-1 and TRBJ2-1, with D possibly matching TRBD1 (6 bases). Germline V CDR1 and CDR2: DFQATT, SNEGSKA (reference sequence). This CDR3 region has 12 residues. Trimming took off 0 bases at V and 10 bases at J, with 10 bases between the two ends. The CDR3 nucleotides read TGCAGTGCTAGAGATGAGGGACACGAGCAGTTCTTC. Its translation is CSARDEGHEQFF.

The chain links TRBV29-1 to TRBJ1-2; maybe TRBD1 (6 bases). Germline V lookup: CDR1 SQVTM, CDR2 ANQGSEA. CDR3 length: 12 amino acids. Trimming pared 7 bases from V and 8 bases from J, leaving 17 bases between. CDR3 loop: CSERTAHGGYTF. CDR3 sequence (DNA): TGCAGCGAGAGGACAGCCCATGGGGGCTACACCTTC.

V is TRBV2 and J is TRBJ1-5, with 7 bases matching TRBD1. This CDR3 has 15 residues. Germline CDR1 and CDR2: SNHLY and FYNNEI. With V trimmed by 6 bases and J by 3 bases, 8 bases remained unmatched. The CDR3 is CASSRDRGFNQPQHF. The CDR3 coding sequence is TGTGCCAGCAGCCGGGACAGAGGATTCAATCAGCCCCAGCATTTT.

The chain recombines TRBV6-1 with TRBJ2-7; 11 nucleotides match TRBD2. CDR3 length equals 15 residues. The V segment lost 6 bases and the J segment 3 bases; nucleotides outside the gene matches: 7. Germline CDR1 and CDR2: MNHNS and SASEGT. Here the CDR3 reads CASSLIAGGNYEQYF. The CDR3, as DNA: TGTGCCAGCAGCCTTATAGCGGGGGGGAACTACGAGCAGTACTTC.

This clonotype was seen only a few times. This rearrangement joins TRBV7-8 to TRBJ1-5; possibly TRBD1 for D (6 bases). Germline assignment: CDR1 SGHVS and CDR2 FQNEAQ. The CDR3 sequence is 16 residues long. V lost 1 base and J 3 bases, leaving 13 bases between the germline ends. For the CDR3, the DNA is TGTGCCAGCAGCTTAGTGGGAGGACAGACCAATCAGCCCCAGCATTTT. Its translation: CASSLVGGQTNQPQHF.

The V and J genes are TRBV6-1 and TRBJ1-5, with 7 bases lining up with TRBD1. Germline CDR1 is MNHNS and CDR2 is SASEGT. The V segment lost 5 bases and the J segment 6 bases; nucleotides outside the gene matches: 10. This CDR3 contains 15 residues. CDR3 coding DNA: TGTGCCAGCAGTACGACAGGGTCCGGGGCTCAGCCCCAGCATTTT. Its protein is CASSTTGSGAQPQHF.